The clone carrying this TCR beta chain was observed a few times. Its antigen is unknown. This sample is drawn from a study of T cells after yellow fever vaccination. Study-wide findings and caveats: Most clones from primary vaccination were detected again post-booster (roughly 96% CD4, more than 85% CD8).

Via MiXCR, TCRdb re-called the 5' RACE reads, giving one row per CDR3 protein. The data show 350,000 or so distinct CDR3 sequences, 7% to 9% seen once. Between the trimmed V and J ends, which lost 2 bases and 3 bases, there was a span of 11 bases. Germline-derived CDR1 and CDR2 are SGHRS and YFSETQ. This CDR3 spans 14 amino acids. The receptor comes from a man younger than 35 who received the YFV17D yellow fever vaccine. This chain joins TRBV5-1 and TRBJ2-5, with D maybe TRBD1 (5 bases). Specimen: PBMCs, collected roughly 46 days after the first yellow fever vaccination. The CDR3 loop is CASSFSGMEETQYF. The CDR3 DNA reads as TGCGCCAGCAGCTTTTCAGGGATGGAAGAGACCCAGTACTTC.